This T cell receptor (beta chain) was retrieved from a study of regulatory T cells in long-lasting Graves disease. Overall study: Antithyroid drugs had been taken by newly diagnosed Graves' patients for under 3 months.

Time point in this sample: newly diagnosed GD, antithyroid drugs for less than 3 months. The TCR library was made from RNA extracted from PBMCs. EDTA tubes were used for drawing 8.5 to 9.5 milliliters of peripheral blood. Germline CDR1 and CDR2: SEHNR and FQNEAQ (reference sequence). V shed 5 bases and J shed 7 bases, with 17 bases lying between them. This CDR3 has 14 amino acids. Arm-PCR of CDR3 regions with iRepertoire HTBI primers generated TCR beta libraries. Original processing methods: Identified across the samples were some 62 TRBV segments and about 15 TRBJ segments. TCRdb re-derived calls from the multiplex PCR reads in MiXCR, one entry per CDR3 protein. The V and J calls, along with clone size, are taken from TCRdb and not from the paper's own processing. The sample consists of approximately 540,000 distinct CDR3 sequences, around 13% of them appearing once. In addition, the sample was reused for a study of T cells in Graves' hyperthyroidism and ophthalmopathy. That work contributes: Exclusion followed for patients with uncontrolled infection, other autoimmune disease, pregnancy or lactation.

This material consisted of peripheral blood mononuclear cells (PBMCs), taken at new diagnosis, from a patient treated with antithyroid drugs. The clonotype was recovered from a woman in her twenties or thirties with Graves disease. This chain joins TRBV7-9 and TRBJ1-1; D might be TRBD1 (5 bases). The CDR3 loop is CASSTGPREGEAFF. The CDR3 coding sequence is TGTGCCAGCAGCACAGGCCCCCGGGAAGGTGAAGCTTTCTTT.